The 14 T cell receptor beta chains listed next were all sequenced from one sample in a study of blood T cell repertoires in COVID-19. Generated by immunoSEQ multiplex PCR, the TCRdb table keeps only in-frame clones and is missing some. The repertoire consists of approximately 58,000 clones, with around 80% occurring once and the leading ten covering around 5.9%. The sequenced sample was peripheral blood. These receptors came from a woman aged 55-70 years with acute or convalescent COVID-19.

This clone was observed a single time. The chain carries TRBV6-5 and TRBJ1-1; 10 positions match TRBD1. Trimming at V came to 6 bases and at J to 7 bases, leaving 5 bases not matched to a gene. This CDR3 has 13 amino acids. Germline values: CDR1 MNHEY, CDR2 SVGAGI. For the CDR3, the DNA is TGTGCCAGCAGGGTGACAGGGGGCTTTGAAGCTTTCTTT. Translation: CASRVTGGFEAFF.

The CDR3 DNA reads TGCGCCAGCAGCCCGGGACAGTCTGCAACTAATGAAAAACTGTTTTTT. This encodes CASSPGQSATNEKLFF. The rearrangement links TRBV5-1 to TRBJ1-4; 7 positions match TRBD1. CDR3 length equals 16 residues. Germline CDR1 and CDR2: SGHRS and YFSETQ. Germline trimming cut 4 bases from V and 0 bases from J; bases unmatched to any gene: 6. Full variable domain (outside the CDR3, taken from reference TRBV5-1 and TRBJ1-4): KAGVTQTPRYLIKTRGQQVTLSCSPISGHRSVSWYQQTPGQGLQFLFEYFSETQRNKGNFPGRFSGRQFSNSRSEMNVSTLELGDSALYLCASSPGQSATNEKLFFGSGTQLSVL.

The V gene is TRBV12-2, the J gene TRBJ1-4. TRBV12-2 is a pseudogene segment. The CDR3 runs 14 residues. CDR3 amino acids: CASRFGRPSEKLFF. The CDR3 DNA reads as TGTGCAAGTCGCTTTGGGAGGCCGAGCGAAAAACTGTTTTTT.

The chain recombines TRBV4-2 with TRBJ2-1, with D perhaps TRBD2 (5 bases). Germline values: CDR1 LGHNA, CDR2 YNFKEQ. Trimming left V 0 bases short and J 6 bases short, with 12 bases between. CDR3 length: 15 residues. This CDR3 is CASSQDSSRLNEQFF. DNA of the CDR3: TGTGCCAGCAGCCAAGACTCTAGCCGCCTCAATGAGCAGTTCTTC.

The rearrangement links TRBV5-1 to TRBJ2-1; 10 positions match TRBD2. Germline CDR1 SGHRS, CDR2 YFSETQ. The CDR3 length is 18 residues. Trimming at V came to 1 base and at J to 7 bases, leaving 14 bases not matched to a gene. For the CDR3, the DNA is TGCGCCAGCAGCTTGCTCCCTAGCGGGGGCTTTTTAGGGAATGAGCAGTTCTTC. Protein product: CASSLLPSGGFLGNEQFF.

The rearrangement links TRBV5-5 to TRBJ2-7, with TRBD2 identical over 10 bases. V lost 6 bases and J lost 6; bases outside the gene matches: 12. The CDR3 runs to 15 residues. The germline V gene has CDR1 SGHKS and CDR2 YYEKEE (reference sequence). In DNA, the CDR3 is TGTGCCAGCAAAACACAAACTAGCGGGGTCGGCGAGCAGTACTTC. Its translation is CASKTQTSGVGEQYF.

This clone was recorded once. The CDR3 sequence: CASSLRTGAGNTIYF. In DNA, the CDR3 is TGTGCCAGCAGCTTACGGACAGGTGCTGGAAACACCATATATTTT. The genes are TRBV14 and TRBJ1-3; 7 nucleotides agree with TRBD1. The CDR3 length is 15 residues. CDR1 and CDR2 (germline): SGHDN, FVKESK. V trimming: 5 bases; J trimming: 2 bases; junction bases outside the gene matches: 6.

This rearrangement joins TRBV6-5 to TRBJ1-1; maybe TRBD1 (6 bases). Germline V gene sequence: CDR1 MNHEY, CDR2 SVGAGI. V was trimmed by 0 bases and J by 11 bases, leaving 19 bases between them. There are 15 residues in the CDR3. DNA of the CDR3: TGTGCCAGCAGTTACTCAACAGGGAGGCGGGGAGGGGCTTTCTTT. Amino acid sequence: CASSYSTGRRGGAFF.

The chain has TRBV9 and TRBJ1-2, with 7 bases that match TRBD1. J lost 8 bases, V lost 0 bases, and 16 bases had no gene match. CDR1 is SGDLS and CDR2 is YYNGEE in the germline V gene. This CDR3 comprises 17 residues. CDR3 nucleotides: TGTGCCAGCAGCGTAGCTACAACAGTACAGGGGTCCACCGGCTACACCTTC. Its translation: CASSVATTVQGSTGYTF.

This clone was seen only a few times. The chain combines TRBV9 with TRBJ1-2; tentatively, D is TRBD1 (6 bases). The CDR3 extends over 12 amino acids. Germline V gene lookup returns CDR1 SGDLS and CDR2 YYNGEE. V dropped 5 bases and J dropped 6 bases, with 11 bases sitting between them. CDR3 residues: CASRPEGDGYTF. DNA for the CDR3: TGTGCCAGCAGGCCTGAGGGGGATGGCTACACCTTC.

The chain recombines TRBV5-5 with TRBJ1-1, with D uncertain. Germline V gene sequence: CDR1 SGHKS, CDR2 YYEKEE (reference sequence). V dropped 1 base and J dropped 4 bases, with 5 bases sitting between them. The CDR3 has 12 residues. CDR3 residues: CASSLFGTEAFF. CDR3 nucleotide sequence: TGTGCCAGCAGCTTGTTCGGCACTGAAGCTTTCTTT.

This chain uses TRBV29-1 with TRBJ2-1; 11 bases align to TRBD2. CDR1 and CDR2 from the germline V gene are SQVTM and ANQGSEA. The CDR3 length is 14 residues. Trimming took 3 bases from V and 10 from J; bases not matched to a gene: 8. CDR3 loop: CSVDGGSGGAEQFF. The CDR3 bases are TGCAGCGTTGATGGTGGTAGCGGGGGGGCAGAGCAGTTCTTC.

The CDR3 loop is CASSSGGASKAFF. The CDR3 DNA reads TGTGCCAGCAGCTCGGGTGGGGCGTCAAAAGCTTTCTTT. The J gene is TRBJ1-1, the V gene TRBV13; tentative D call: TRBD1 (5 bases). The germline V gene has CDR1 PRHDT and CDR2 FYEKMQ (reference sequence). V lost 4 bases and J lost 9, with 15 bases in between. The CDR3 length is 13 residues.

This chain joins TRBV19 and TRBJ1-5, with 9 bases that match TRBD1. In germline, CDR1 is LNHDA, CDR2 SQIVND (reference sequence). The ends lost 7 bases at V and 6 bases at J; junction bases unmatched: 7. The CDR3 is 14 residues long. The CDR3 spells CASIPGTGSQPQHF. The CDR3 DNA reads TGTGCCAGTATCCCCGGGACAGGGAGTCAGCCCCAGCATTTT.